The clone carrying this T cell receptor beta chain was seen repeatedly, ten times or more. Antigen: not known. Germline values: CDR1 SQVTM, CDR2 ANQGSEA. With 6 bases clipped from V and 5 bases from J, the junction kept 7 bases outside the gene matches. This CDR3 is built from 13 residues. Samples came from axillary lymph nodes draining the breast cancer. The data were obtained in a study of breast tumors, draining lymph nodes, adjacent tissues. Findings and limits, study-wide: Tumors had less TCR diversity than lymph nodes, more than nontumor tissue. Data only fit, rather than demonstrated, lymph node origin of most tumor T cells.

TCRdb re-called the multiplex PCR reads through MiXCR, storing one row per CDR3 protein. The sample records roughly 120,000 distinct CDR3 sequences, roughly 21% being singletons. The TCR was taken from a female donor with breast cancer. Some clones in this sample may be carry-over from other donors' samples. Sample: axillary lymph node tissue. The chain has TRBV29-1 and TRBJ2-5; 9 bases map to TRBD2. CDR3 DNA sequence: TGCAGCGTCTCCGGGACTAGCTGGGAGACCCAGTACTTC. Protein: CSVSGTSWETQYF.